The source of this T cell receptor (beta chain) is a study of blood T cell repertoires in COVID-19. The CDR3 spans 17 residues. Germline V CDR1 and CDR2: SNHLY, FYNNEI. V lost 1 base to trimming and J lost 2 bases, with 14 bases between them. Profiled with immunoSEQ multiplex PCR; TCRdb holds only in-frame clones, not every one. The data hold about 200,000 clones, with roughly 89% observed a single time. This receptor was identified in a woman between 35 and 50 years old with acute COVID-19. The genes are TRBV2 and TRBJ2-2; tentative D call: TRBD1 (6 bases). What was sequenced was PBMCs or T cells enriched from blood (not recorded which). CDR3 in amino acids: CASSEERFGTNTGELFF. The CDR3 DNA follows: TGTGCCAGCAGTGAAGAACGTTTTGGGACAAACACCGGGGAGCTGTTTTTT.